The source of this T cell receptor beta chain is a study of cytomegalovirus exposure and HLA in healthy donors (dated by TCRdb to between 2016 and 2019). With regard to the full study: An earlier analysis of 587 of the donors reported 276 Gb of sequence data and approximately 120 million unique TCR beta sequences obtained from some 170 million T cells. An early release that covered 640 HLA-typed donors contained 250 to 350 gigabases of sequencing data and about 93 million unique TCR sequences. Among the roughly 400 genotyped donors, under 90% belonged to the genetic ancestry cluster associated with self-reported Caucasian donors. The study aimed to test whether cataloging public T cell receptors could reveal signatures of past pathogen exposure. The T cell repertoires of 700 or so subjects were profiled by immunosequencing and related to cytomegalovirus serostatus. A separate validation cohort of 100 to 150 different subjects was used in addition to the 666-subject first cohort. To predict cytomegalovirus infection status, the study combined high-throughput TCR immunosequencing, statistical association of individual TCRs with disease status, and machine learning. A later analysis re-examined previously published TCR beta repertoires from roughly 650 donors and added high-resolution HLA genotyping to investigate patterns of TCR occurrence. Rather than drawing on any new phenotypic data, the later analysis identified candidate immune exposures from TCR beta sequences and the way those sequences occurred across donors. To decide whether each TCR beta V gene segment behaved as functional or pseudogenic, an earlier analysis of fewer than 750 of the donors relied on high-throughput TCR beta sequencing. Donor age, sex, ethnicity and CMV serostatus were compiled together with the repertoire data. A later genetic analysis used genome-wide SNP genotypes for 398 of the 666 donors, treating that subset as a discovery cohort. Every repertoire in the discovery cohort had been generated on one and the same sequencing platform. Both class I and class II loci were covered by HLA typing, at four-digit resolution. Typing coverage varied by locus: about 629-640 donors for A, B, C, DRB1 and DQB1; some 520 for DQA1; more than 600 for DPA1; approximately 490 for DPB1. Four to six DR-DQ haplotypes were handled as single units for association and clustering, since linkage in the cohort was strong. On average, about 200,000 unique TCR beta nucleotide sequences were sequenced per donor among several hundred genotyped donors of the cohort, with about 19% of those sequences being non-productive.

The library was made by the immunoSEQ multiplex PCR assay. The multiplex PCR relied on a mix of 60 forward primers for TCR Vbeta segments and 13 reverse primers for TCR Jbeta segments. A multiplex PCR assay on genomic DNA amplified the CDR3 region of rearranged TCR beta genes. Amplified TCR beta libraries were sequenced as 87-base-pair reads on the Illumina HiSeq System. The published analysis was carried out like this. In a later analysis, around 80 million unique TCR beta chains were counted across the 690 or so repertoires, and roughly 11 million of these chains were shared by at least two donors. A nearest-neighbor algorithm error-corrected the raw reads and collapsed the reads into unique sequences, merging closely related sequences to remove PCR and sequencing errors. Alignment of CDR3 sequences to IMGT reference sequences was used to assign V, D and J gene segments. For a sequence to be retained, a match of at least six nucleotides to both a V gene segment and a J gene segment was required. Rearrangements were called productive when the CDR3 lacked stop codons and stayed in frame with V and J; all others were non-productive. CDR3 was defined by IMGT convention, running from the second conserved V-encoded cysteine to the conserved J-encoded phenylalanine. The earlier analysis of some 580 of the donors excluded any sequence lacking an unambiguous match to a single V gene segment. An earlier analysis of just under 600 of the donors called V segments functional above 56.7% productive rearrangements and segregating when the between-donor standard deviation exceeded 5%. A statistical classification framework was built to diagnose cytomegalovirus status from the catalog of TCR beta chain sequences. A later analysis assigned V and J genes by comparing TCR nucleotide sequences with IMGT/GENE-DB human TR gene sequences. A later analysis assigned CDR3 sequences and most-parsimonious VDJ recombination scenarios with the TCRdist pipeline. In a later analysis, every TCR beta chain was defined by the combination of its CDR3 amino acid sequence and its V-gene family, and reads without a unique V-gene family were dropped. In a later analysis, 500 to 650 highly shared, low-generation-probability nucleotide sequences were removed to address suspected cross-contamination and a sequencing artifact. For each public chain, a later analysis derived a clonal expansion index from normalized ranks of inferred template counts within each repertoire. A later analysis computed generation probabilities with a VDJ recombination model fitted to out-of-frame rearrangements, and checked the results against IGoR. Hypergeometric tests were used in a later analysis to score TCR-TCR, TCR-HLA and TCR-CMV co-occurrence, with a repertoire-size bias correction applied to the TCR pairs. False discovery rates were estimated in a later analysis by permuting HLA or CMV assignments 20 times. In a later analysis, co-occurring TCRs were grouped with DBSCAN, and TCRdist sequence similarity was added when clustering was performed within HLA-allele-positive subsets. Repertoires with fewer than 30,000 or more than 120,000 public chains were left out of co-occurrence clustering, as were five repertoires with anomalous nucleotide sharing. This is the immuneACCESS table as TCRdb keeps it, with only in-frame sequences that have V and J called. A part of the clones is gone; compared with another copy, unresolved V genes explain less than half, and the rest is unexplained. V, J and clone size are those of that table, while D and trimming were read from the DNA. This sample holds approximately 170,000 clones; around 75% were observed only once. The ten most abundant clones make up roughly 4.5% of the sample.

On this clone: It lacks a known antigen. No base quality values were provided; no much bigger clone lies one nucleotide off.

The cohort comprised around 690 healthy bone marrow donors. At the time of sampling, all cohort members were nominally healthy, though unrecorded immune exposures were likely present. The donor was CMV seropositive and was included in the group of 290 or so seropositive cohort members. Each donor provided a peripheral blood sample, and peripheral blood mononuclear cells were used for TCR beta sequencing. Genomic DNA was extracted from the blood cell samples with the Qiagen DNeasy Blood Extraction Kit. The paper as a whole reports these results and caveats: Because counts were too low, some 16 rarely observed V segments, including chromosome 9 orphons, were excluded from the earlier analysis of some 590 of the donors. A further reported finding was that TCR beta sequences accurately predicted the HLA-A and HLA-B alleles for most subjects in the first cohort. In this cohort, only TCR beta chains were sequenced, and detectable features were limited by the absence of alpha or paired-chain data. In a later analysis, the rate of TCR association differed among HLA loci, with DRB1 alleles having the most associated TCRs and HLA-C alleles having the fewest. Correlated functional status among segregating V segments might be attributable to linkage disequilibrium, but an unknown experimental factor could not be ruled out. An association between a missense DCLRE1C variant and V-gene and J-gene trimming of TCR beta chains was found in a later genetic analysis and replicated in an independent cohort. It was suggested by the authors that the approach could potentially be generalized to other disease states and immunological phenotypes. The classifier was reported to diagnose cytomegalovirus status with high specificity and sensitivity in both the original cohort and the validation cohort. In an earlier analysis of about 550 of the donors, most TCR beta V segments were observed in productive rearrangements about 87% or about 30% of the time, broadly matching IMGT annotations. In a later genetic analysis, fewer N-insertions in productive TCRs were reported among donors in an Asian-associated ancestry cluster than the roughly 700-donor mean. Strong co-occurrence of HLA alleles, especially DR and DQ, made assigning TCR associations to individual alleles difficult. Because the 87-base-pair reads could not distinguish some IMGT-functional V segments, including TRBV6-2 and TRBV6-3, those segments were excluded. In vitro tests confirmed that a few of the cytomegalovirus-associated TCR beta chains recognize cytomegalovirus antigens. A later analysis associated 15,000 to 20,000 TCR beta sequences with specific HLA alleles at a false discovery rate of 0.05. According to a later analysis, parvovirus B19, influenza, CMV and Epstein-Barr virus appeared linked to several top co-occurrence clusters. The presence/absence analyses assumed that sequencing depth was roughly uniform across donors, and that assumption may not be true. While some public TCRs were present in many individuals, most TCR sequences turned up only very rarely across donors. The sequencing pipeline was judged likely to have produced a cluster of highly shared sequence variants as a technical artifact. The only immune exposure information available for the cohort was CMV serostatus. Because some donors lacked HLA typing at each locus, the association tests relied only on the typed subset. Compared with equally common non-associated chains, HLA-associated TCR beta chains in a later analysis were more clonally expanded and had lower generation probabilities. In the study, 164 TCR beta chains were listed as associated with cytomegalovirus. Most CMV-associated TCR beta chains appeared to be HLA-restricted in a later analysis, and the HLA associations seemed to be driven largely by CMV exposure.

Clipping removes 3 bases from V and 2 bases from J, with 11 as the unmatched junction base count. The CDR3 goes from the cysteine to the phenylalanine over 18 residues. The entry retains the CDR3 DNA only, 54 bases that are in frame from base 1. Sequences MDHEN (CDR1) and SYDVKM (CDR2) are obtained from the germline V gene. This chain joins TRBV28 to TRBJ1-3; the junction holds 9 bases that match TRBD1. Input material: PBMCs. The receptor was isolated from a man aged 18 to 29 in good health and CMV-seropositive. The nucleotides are TGTGCCAGCAGTTTTATGGGGACAGGGTTTACGACTGGAAACACCATATATTTT. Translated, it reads CASSFMGTGFTTGNTIYF.